Listed below are T cell receptor beta chains from one sample, sequenced in a study of T-cell memory formation after mild COVID-19. TCRdb reprocessed the 5' RACE reads with MiXCR, giving one entry per CDR3 protein. The sample includes around 310,000 distinct CDR3 sequences, about 15% of them seen just once. Sequencing input: PBMCs or a T cell subset sorted from them (not recorded which). These TCRs come from a man between 18 and 35 years old who had mild COVID-19 (a few samples of this study predate the infection). Cell type and time point are not known. Both conserved end residues are trimmed from each CDR3.

TRBV20-1,TRBJ2-3,SARPRQGNTDTQY
TRBV10-3,TRBJ2-5,AISLAGGQETQY
TRBV4-3,TRBJ1-1,ASSPHSGGQGYSNTEAF
TRBV5-1,TRBJ2-1,ASSLRRGGDGQF
TRBV7-9,TRBJ2-3,ASSLEGAGTQY
TRBV20-1,TRBJ1-1,SAGSGAANTEAF
TRBV9,TRBJ1-1,ASSVGRALTEAF
TRBV6-5,TRBJ1-5,ASSQTSSNQPQH
TRBV20-1,TRBJ1-2,SARLPSSSGYT
TRBV3-1,TRBJ1-5,ASGWGTGNQPQH
TRBV5-1,TRBJ2-4,ASSLGGTNIQY